The sample holds a few counts of the clone carrying this T cell receptor beta chain. The record originates from a study of T-cell reconstitution after alpha-beta-depleted transplantation in children. Unique molecular identifiers were built into the TCRbeta library. TCRdb recomputed calls from the PCR reads with MiXCR, one row per CDR3 protein. This table holds approximately 340,000 distinct CDR3 sequences, about 9.3% found once. The CDR3 length is 14 residues. Germline V CDR1 and CDR2: DFQATT, SNEGSKA (reference sequence). Trimming removed 0 bases from V and 4 bases from J, with 12 bases in between. The clonotype comes from a human donor who donated a stem cell graft to a child with acute lymphoblastic leukemia. The chain employs TRBV20-1 and TRBJ2-5; D is unclear. The sample consisted of PBMCs from the stem cell graft donor, taken from the stem cell graft. The CDR3 nucleotides read TGCAGTGCTAGAGATTTTGGCCTACCAGAGACCCAGTACTTC. It codes for CSARDFGLPETQYF.